The clone carrying this T cell receptor beta chain came up a few times. As it was prepared, the TCRbeta library received unique molecular identifiers. One entry per CDR3 protein results from TCRdb running MiXCR on the PCR reads. The table has tens of thousands of distinct CDR3 sequences, about a tenth seen once. This record belongs to a study of T-cell reconstitution after alpha-beta-depleted transplantation in children. CDR1 SGHRS and CDR2 YFSETQ come from the germline V gene. The CDR3 length is 15 residues. Unmatched junction bases numbered 7, after V lost 3 bases and J lost 3 bases. The source is a human donor who donated a stem cell graft to a child with chronic granulomatous disease. V gene TRBV5-1 combines with J gene TRBJ1-1, with 8 bases identical to TRBD1. This sample comprised PBMCs from the stem cell graft donor, obtained from the stem cell graft. This chain's CDR3 is CASSSYRGGDTEAFF. The CDR3 DNA is TGCGCCAGCAGCTCTTACAGGGGGGGGGACACTGAAGCTTTCTTT. Filled out from reference TRBV5-1 and TRBJ1-1, the complete variable domain reads KAGVTQTPRYLIKTRGQQVTLSCSPISGHRSVSWYQQTPGQGLQFLFEYFSETQRNKGNFPGRFSGRQFSNSRSEMNVSTLELGDSALYLCASSSYRGGDTEAFFGQGTRLTVV.